The TCR beta chain under discussion was sequenced for a study of control samples from healthy donors and cancer patients. V lost 0 bases to trimming and J lost 8 bases, with 12 bases between them. The CDR3 spans 14 residues. Looked up from germline, CDR1 is SGHRS and CDR2 is YFSETQ. Assay used: immunoSEQ multiplex PCR; TCRdb lists only in-frame clones, some missing. Here the sample spans about 85,000 clones, approximately 90% being singletons. The sequence derives from a woman younger than 35 in good health. This chain links TRBV5-1 with TRBJ2-1; D is uncertain. Sequencing used blood. The CDR3 protein is CASSLVEVIDEQFF. CDR3 coding DNA: TGCGCCAGCAGCTTGGTCGAGGTTATCGATGAGCAGTTCTTC.